This T cell receptor beta chain stems from a study of blood T cells in healthy people across ages. Findings of the study overall: As age increased, TCR beta diversity per million T cells fell in a roughly linear fashion.

Regarding this clonotype: Antigen unknown.

For the second PCR, which ran for 7 to 11 cycles, a sample-barcoded 5' primer and a J-beta primer mix were used. Each CDR3 protein is one row after TCRdb ran MiXCR on the 5' RACE reads. The data show around 1.1 million distinct CDR3 sequences, around two fifths seen once. The CDR3 runs to 17 residues. Germline trimming cut 4 bases from V and 0 bases from J; bases unmatched to any gene: 9. In germline, CDR1 is LNHNV, CDR2 YYDKDF (reference sequence). The sequenced sample was blood. The chain uses TRBV15 and TRBJ2-3, with 8 nucleotides matching TRBD1. The receptor was isolated from a man aged 18 to 30 in good health. This chain's CDR3 is CATSTWGTGASTDTQYF. As DNA, the CDR3 is TGTGCCACCAGCACCTGGGGGACAGGAGCAAGCACAGATACGCAGTATTTT.